This entry is about one T cell receptor beta chain. The data were taken from a study of chemoradiotherapy in HPV16-positive cancers. Assay: immunoSEQ multiplex PCR; the TCRdb copy retains only in-frame clones and omits some. Among some 8,300 clones listed, about three quarters were seen once. Sequenced material: tumor tissue, taken from a patient who underwent chemoradiotherapy. The receptor was isolated from a human donor with HPV-associated anogenital cancer.

CDR3 residues: CATSRGGLAGDTGELFF. The CDR3 DNA reads TGTGCCACCAGCAGAGGGGGACTAGCGGGGGACACCGGGGAGCTGTTTTTT. The V and J genes are TRBV15 and TRBJ2-2; 14 bases are a match to TRBD2. Germline loops: CDR1 LNHNV, CDR2 YYDKDF (reference sequence). CDR3 length equals 17 residues. V gave up 1 base and J gave up 3 bases; unmatched junction bases: 1.